The 16 T cell receptor beta chains given below trace back to one sample, sequenced in a study of T and B cells in COVID-19 patients. TRB was amplified from around 250-460 ng of blood genomic DNA. TRB rearrangements were amplified by multiplex PCR with BIOMED2 TRB-A/B primers. TCRdb re-called the multiplex PCR reads through MiXCR, storing one row per CDR3 protein. The sample holds around 11,000 distinct CDR3 sequences, over 25% seen once. Sequencing was carried out using blood. These TCRs come from a human donor with active COVID-19.

V usage is TRBV29-1 and J usage is TRBJ2-7, with TRBD2 matching 8 bases. Per the germline V gene, CDR1 is SQVTM and CDR2 is ANQGSEA. The CDR3 consists of 14 residues. The V and J ends lost 7 bases and 1 base, in that order; junction bases with no gene match: 9. CDR3 protein: CSGVSSGVSYEQYF. DNA for the CDR3: TGCAGCGGCGTCAGTAGCGGGGTATCCTACGAGCAGTACTTC.

Concerning this clonotype: A much larger clone sits a single nucleotide away, making a read error possible. The chain recombines TRBV12-3 or TRBV12-4 with TRBJ2-7; D unclear. With 5 bases removed from V and 3 bases from J, the gap between germline ends came to 2 bases. The CDR3 spans 10 residues. CDR3 in amino acids: CASSGYEQYF. CDR3 nucleotide sequence: TGTGCCAGCAGTGGCTACGAGCAGTACTTC.

The chain recombines TRBV28 with TRBJ1-1, with a tentative D call TRBD1 (5 bases). The germline V gene encodes CDR1 MDHEN and CDR2 SYDVKM. CDR3 length: 13 residues. V lost 8 bases and J lost 3, with 13 bases in between. DNA of the CDR3: TGTGCCAGCGGCCATGCAGGGCACACTGAAGCTTTCTTT. Its translation is CASGHAGHTEAFF.

Judged by abundance, this clonotype is medium-sized. The chain combines TRBV19 with TRBJ2-1; TRBD1 aligns across 7 bases. The J segment lost 4 bases and the V segment lost 9 bases, leaving 6 bases of the junction unmatched. This CDR3 is built from 13 residues. Germline assignment: CDR1 LNHDA and CDR2 SQIVND (reference sequence). The chain's CDR3 is CARSRDSYNEQFF. CDR3 nucleotides: TGTGCCAGATCTCGGGACAGTTACAATGAGCAGTTCTTC.

This chain uses TRBV12-3 or TRBV12-4 with TRBJ1-4; no definite D call. This CDR3 contains 12 residues. V lost 2 bases to trimming and J lost 8 bases, with 6 bases between them. CDR3 in amino acids: CASSLRGEKLFF. The CDR3 DNA is TGTGCCAGCAGTTTACGCGGGGAAAAACTGTTTTTT.

The chain combines TRBV18 with TRBJ2-3; D is unclear. V was trimmed by 3 bases and J by 0 bases, leaving 7 bases between them. Germline CDR1 KGHSH, CDR2 LQKENI. The CDR3 runs 14 residues. The CDR3 DNA reads as TGTGCCAGCTCACCCGACTGCAGCACAGATACGCAGTATTTT. It encodes CASSPDCSTDTQYF.

This clonotype is a singleton in its sample. This rearrangement joins TRBV20-1 to TRBJ2-2; maybe TRBD2 (6 bases). Looked up from germline, CDR1 is DFQATT and CDR2 is SNEGSKA (reference sequence). V lost 0 bases to trimming and J lost 5 bases, with 7 bases between them. The CDR3 is 13 residues long. CDR3 bases: TGCAGTGCTAGAGATGGGGGGACCGGGGAGCTGTTTTTT. Translating gives CSARDGGTGELFF.

The chain is built from TRBV18 and TRBJ1-3; D gene uncertain. CDR1 and CDR2 from the germline V gene are KGHSH and LQKENI. This CDR3 spans 14 amino acids. Deletions cut 2 bases from V and 1 base from J, with 6 bases between. The CDR3 sequence is CASSPGESGNTIYF. The DNA of the CDR3 is TGTGCCAGCTCACCAGGCGAGTCTGGAAACACCATATATTTT.

This chain uses TRBV12-3 or TRBV12-4 with TRBJ2-7; D may be TRBD1 or TRBD2 (5 bases each). Trimming removed 6 bases at V and 0 bases at J, with 15 bases between. This CDR3 region has 15 residues. CDR3 bases: TGTGCCAGCAGCAAGGTGTGGGGGTCCTCCTACGAGCAGTACTTC. It codes for CASSKVWGSSYEQYF.

The rearrangement links TRBV7-2 to TRBJ1-6; tentatively, D is TRBD1 (5 bases). The CDR3 covers 15 residues. V gave up 5 bases and J gave up 8 bases, with 16 bases separating them. Germline assignment: CDR1 SGHTA and CDR2 FQGNSA. CDR3 in amino acids: CASSRRQLEYSPLHF. The CDR3, as DNA: TGTGCCAGCAGCCGCAGACAGTTGGAGTATTCACCCCTCCACTTT.

The CDR3 bases are TGTGCCAGCAGCCTGCTTGGGGGCCACGAGCAGTACTTC. Residues: CASSLLGGHEQYF. The chain has TRBV5-6 and TRBJ2-7; perhaps TRBD1 as D (6 bases). The length of the CDR3 is 13 residues. V lost 4 bases, J lost 5 bases, and 13 bases lay in between. CDR1 SGHDT and CDR2 YYEEEE come from the germline V gene.

In this sample, this clonotype is medium-sized. The J gene is TRBJ1-2, the V gene TRBV6-5, with 7 positions matching TRBD1. V shed 0 bases, J shed 2 bases, and the junction held 3 bases outside the gene matches. The CDR3 consists of 15 residues. Germline assignment: CDR1 MNHEY and CDR2 SVGAGI. CDR3 region: CASSYSLQGNYGYTF. CDR3 DNA sequence: TGTGCCAGCAGTTACTCATTACAGGGGAACTATGGCTACACCTTC.

The chain has TRBV21-1 and TRBJ2-1; the D call in the table, TRBD2, was not verified against the DNA. TRBV21-1 represents a pseudogene. CDR3 length: 18 amino acids. This chain's CDR3 is CASSLQPTALAGDNEQFF. The CDR3 coding sequence is TGTGCCAGCAGCCTGCAACCCACGGCACTAGCGGGGGACAATGAGCAGTTCTTC.

This clonotype was observed a handful of times. The chain carries TRBV6-5 and TRBJ2-7; no definite D call. V was pared by 4 bases and J by 7 bases, with 14 bases between. The CDR3 runs to 13 residues. Germline loops: CDR1 MNHEY, CDR2 SVGAGI. The CDR3 sequence is CASSSVGPREQYF. The CDR3 DNA reads as TGTGCCAGCAGTTCTGTGGGCCCCCGTGAGCAGTACTTC.

This clonotype is labeled medium-sized (0.01 to 0.1%). CDR3 bases: TGTGCCAGCAGGGTAGGGGGGACTGCCTACAATGAGCAGTTCTTC. Translating it yields CASRVGGTAYNEQFF. V gene TRBV6-5 combines with J gene TRBJ2-1; D may be TRBD1 or TRBD2 (6 bases each). CDR3 length equals 15 residues. From germline, CDR1 is MNHEY and CDR2 SVGAGI. V lost 6 bases, J lost 2 bases, and 14 bases lay in between.

The rearrangement joins TRBV7-6 to TRBJ2-7; possible D gene TRBD1, 6 bases. The CDR3 extends over 15 amino acids. From germline, CDR1 is SGHVS and CDR2 FNYEAQ. Trimming left V 5 bases short and J 5 bases short, with 19 bases between. The CDR3 is CASSPWTVSTNEQYF. CDR3 nucleotide sequence: TGTGCCAGCAGCCCGTGGACAGTGAGCACGAACGAGCAGTACTTC.